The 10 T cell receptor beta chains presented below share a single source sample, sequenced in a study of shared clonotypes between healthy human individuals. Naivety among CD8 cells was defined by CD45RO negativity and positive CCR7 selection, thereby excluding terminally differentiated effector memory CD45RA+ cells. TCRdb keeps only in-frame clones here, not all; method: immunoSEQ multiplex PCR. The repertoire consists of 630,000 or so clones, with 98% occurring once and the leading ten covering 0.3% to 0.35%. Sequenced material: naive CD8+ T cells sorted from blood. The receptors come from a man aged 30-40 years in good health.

The DNA for the CDR3 is TGTGCCAGCAGCTTTGACTGGGGCGGAGGGGATACGCAGTATTTT. This translates into CASSFDWGGGDTQYF. The chain employs TRBV7-6 and TRBJ2-3, with D possibly matching TRBD2 (6 bases). The germline CDR1 and CDR2 sequences are SGHVS and FNYEAQ. The ends were cut back, 3 bases at V and 6 bases at J, with 16 bases in the middle. This CDR3 region has 15 residues.

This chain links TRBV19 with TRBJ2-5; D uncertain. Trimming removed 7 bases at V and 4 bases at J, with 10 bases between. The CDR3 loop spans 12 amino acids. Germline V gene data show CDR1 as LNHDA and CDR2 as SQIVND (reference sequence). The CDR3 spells CASIRRRETQYF. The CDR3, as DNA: TGTGCCAGTATCCGCAGGCGAGAGACCCAGTACTTC.

The DNA of the CDR3 is TGTGCCAGCCGTAACCAGGGCCTCCAAGAGACCCAGTACTTC. It yields the protein CASRNQGLQETQYF. The chain combines TRBV27 with TRBJ2-5; tentative D call: TRBD1 (5 bases). The CDR3 totals 14 residues. The germline V gene has CDR1 MNHEY and CDR2 SMNVEV (reference sequence). The ends were cut back, 8 bases at V and 1 base at J, with 14 bases in the middle.

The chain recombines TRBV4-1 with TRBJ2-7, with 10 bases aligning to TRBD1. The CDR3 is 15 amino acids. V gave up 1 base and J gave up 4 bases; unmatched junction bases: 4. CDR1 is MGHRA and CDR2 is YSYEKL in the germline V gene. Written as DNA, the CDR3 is TGCGCCAGCAGCCAAGCCGGGACAGGGGTTTACGAGCAGTACTTC. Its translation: CASSQAGTGVYEQYF.

CDR3 amino acids: CASINPGRSSGLSKNIQYF. CDR3 DNA: TGTGCCAGCATTAACCCGGGCAGATCTTCAGGGTTATCCAAAAACATTCAGTACTTC. The gene calls are TRBV28 and TRBJ2-4; perhaps TRBD1 as D (5 bases). Germline V gene lookup returns CDR1 MDHEN and CDR2 SYDVKM. The CDR3 loop spans 19 amino acids. V was trimmed by 7 bases and J by 2 bases, leaving 27 bases between them.

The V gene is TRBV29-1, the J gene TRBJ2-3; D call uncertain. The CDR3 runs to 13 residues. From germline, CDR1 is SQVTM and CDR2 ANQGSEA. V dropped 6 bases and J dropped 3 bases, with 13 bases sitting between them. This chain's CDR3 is CSVAGPTTDTQYF. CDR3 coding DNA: TGCAGCGTCGCCGGGCCAACGACAGATACGCAGTATTTT.

The chain's CDR3 is CAISETNPGVSGNTIYF. The CDR3 coding sequence is TGTGCCATCAGTGAGACAAACCCCGGTGTCTCTGGAAACACCATATATTTT. The J gene is TRBJ1-3, the V gene TRBV10-3; no clear D gene. V shed 2 bases and J shed 0 bases, with 14 bases lying between them. From germline, CDR1 is ENHRY and CDR2 SYGVKD. This CDR3 is 17 amino acids long.

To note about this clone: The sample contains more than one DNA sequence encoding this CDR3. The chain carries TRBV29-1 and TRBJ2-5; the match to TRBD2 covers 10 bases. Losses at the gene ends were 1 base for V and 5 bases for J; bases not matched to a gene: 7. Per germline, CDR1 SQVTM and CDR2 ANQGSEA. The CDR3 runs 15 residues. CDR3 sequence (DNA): TGCAGCGTTGAAGGTGGGCTAGCGGGAGTTGAGACCCAGTACTTC. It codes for CSVEGGLAGVETQYF. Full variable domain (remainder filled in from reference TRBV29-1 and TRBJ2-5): SAVISQKPSRDICQRGTSLTIQCQVDSQVTMMFWYRQQPGQSLTLIATANQGSEATYESGFVIDKFPISRPNLTFSTLTVSNMSPEDSSIYLCSVEGGLAGVETQYFGPGTRLLVL.

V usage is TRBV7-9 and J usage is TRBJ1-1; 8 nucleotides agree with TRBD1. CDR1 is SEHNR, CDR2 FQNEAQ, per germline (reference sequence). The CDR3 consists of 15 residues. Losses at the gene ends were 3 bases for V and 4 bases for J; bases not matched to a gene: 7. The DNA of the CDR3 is TGTGCCAGCAGCTTCGCCGACAGGGGTGGCACTGAAGCTTTCTTT. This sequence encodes CASSFADRGGTEAFF.

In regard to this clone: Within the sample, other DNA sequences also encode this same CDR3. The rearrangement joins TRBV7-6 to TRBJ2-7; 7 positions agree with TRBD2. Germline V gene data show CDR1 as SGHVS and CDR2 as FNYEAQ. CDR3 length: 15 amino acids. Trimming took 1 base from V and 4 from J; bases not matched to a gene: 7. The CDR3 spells CASSLGGGSSYEQYF. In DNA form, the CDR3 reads TGTGCCAGCAGCTTAGGGGGCGGGAGTAGTTACGAGCAGTACTTC.